These T cell receptor beta chains were read from a single sample in a study of T cell repertoires in cytomegalovirus infection. MiXCR, run by TCRdb on the reads, gives a single entry per CDR3 protein. The sample contains more than 140,000 distinct CDR3 sequences, approximately 5.9% of which appear only once. The source material was PBMCs. These receptors came from a human donor in good health (CMV status not recorded). Some clones in this sample may be carry-over from other donors' samples. CDR3s include the opening cysteine and the closing phenylalanine or tryptophan. Each record gives: J gene, D gene, clone size, V gene, CDR3 protein, CDR3 DNA. The D gene is left open where the match is weak. Size tells how often a clone was seen (once, few, many) or the class of an expanded clone, and some rows leave it out.

j_gene: TRBJ1-1; d_gene: TRBD1; abundance: -; v_gene: TRBV20-1; CDR3aa: CSATLQGAGTEAFF; CDR3nt: TGCAGTGCTACTTTACAGGGGGCAGGGACTGAAGCTTTCTTT
j_gene: TRBJ2-1; d_gene: -; abundance: many; v_gene: TRBV7-8; CDR3aa: CATQGSYNEQFF; CDR3nt: TGTGCCACCCAAGGATCCTACAATGAGCAGTTCTTC
j_gene: TRBJ2-7; d_gene: -; abundance: many; v_gene: TRBV7-8; CDR3aa: CASGEVSGSTPMQYEQYF; CDR3nt: TGTGCCAGCGGGGAAGTTTCGGGGTCCACCCCAATGCAATACGAGCAGTACTTC
j_gene: TRBJ1-1; d_gene: -; abundance: few; v_gene: TRBV2; CDR3aa: CASSDWARVWDTEAFF; CDR3nt: TGTGCCAGCAGTGACTGGGCCAGGGTTTGGGACACTGAAGCTTTCTTT
j_gene: TRBJ1-1; d_gene: -; abundance: many; v_gene: TRBV7-2; CDR3aa: CASSSRPAVMNTEAFF; CDR3nt: TGTGCCAGCAGCTCCAGGCCCGCAGTCATGAACACTGAAGCTTTCTTT
j_gene: TRBJ1-4; d_gene: TRBD1; abundance: many; v_gene: TRBV10-3; CDR3aa: CAISGGQGEEKLFF; CDR3nt: TGTGCCATCAGTGGAGGACAGGGTGAAGAAAAACTGTTTTTT
j_gene: TRBJ2-7; d_gene: TRBD2; abundance: -; v_gene: TRBV19; CDR3aa: CASSMRPLAIYEQYF; CDR3nt: TGTGCCAGTAGTATGCGTCCACTAGCGATCTACGAGCAGTACTTC
j_gene: TRBJ1-5; d_gene: -; abundance: many; v_gene: TRBV3-1; CDR3aa: CASSQGPLRYQPQHF; CDR3nt: TGTGCCAGCAGCCAAGGACCGCTTAGGTATCAGCCCCAGCATTTT
j_gene: TRBJ2-1; d_gene: TRBD1; abundance: many; v_gene: TRBV6-2/TRBV6-3; CDR3aa: CASSATQGAYNEQFF; CDR3nt: TGTGCCAGCAGTGCCACCCAGGGGGCGTACAATGAGCAGTTCTTC
j_gene: TRBJ1-5; d_gene: -; abundance: -; v_gene: TRBV6-2/TRBV6-3; CDR3aa: CASRDDDNQPQHF; CDR3nt: TGTGCCAGCAGGGATGACGATAATCAGCCCCAGCATTTT
j_gene: TRBJ2-7; d_gene: -; abundance: -; v_gene: TRBV14; CDR3aa: CASSQDRTIYEQYF; CDR3nt: TGTGCCAGCAGCCAAGATCGGACAATCTACGAGCAGTACTTC
j_gene: TRBJ1-5; d_gene: -; abundance: many; v_gene: TRBV7-2; CDR3aa: CASSLGGGGNQPQHF; CDR3nt: TGTGCCAGCAGCTTAGGCGGGGGAGGCAATCAGCCCCAGCATTTT
j_gene: TRBJ1-3; d_gene: TRBD1; abundance: many; v_gene: TRBV7-9; CDR3aa: CASSRDSSGNTIYF; CDR3nt: TGTGCCAGCAGCCGGGACAGCTCTGGAAACACCATATATTTT
j_gene: TRBJ2-6; d_gene: TRBD1; abundance: few; v_gene: TRBV6-1; CDR3aa: CASSRIRIGTGNVGSGANVLTF; CDR3nt: TGTGCCAGCAGTCGAATCCGAATTGGGACAGGGAATGTCGGGTCTGGGGCCAACGTCCTGACTTTC
j_gene: TRBJ1-2; d_gene: -; abundance: many; v_gene: TRBV7-2; CDR3aa: CASSLEANYGYTF; CDR3nt: TGTGCCAGCAGCTTAGAGGCTAACTATGGCTACACCTTC
j_gene: TRBJ2-1; d_gene: -; abundance: few; v_gene: TRBV5-1; CDR3aa: CASSLGGVSSYNEQFF; CDR3nt: TGCGCCAGCAGCTTGGGCGGGGTGAGCTCCTACAATGAGCAGTTCTTC
j_gene: TRBJ1-6; d_gene: TRBD1; abundance: many; v_gene: TRBV6-1; CDR3aa: CASNALGQGVGALHF; CDR3nt: TGTGCCAGCAACGCCTTGGGACAGGGGGTAGGGGCCCTCCACTTT
j_gene: TRBJ1-2; d_gene: -; abundance: many; v_gene: TRBV12-3/TRBV12-4; CDR3aa: CASSLGPSYGYTF; CDR3nt: TGTGCCAGCAGTTTGGGGCCCAGCTATGGCTACACCTTC
j_gene: TRBJ2-2; d_gene: TRBD1; abundance: many; v_gene: TRBV24-1; CDR3aa: CATSDSADRGTGELFF; CDR3nt: TGTGCCACCAGTGATTCAGCCGACAGGGGCACCGGGGAGCTGTTTTTT
j_gene: TRBJ2-7; d_gene: TRBD1; abundance: few; v_gene: TRBV11-2; CDR3aa: CASSRNRQGYEQYF; CDR3nt: TGTGCCAGCAGCCGAAACCGACAGGGCTACGAGCAGTACTTC
j_gene: TRBJ2-1; d_gene: -; abundance: many; v_gene: TRBV6-2/TRBV6-3; CDR3aa: CASSSYRVNNEQFF; CDR3nt: TGTGCCAGCAGTTCATACAGGGTTAACAATGAGCAGTTCTTC
j_gene: TRBJ1-2; d_gene: TRBD1; abundance: few; v_gene: TRBV28; CDR3aa: CASSGRGRDNGYTF; CDR3nt: TGTGCCAGCAGCGGGAGGGGGCGCGATAATGGCTACACCTTC
j_gene: TRBJ1-4; d_gene: -; abundance: many; v_gene: TRBV7-2; CDR3aa: CASSLGYRENEKLFF; CDR3nt: TGTGCCAGCAGCTTAGGCTACAGGGAGAATGAAAAACTGTTTTTT
j_gene: TRBJ2-3; d_gene: -; abundance: many; v_gene: TRBV6-2/TRBV6-3; CDR3aa: CASTTPSTDTQYF; CDR3nt: TGTGCCAGCACCACACCTAGCACAGATACGCAGTATTTT
j_gene: TRBJ2-3; d_gene: TRBD2; abundance: -; v_gene: TRBV14; CDR3aa: CASSHGGGAWTDTQYF; CDR3nt: TGTGCCAGCAGCCACGGCGGGGGGGCCTGGACAGATACGCAGTATTTT